This is a list of T cell receptor beta chains from one sample in a study of vaccination effects on CD4 cells after COVID-19. Data came from immunoSEQ multiplex PCR; TCRdb stores just in-frame clones and leaves some out. Of some 40,000 clones listed, just under 75% are singletons. Which antigens these TCRs recognize remains unknown. This material consisted of CD4+ T cells from PBMCs cultured with a peptide pool, taken before COVID-19 vaccination. The receptors originated from a human donor who had a prior SARS-CoV-2 infection. Both conserved end residues are part of each CDR3. The order of the fields is CDR3 protein, CDR3 DNA, D gene, clone size, V gene, J gene. The D gene is left open where the match is weak. A clone size is listed for some rows: how often the clone was seen (once, few, many), or a class if it is expanded.

CDR3: CASSRDRNTGELFF
DNA: TGTGCCAGCAGCCGGGACAGGAACACCGGGGAGCTGTTTTTT
D: TRBD1
size: -
V: TRBV11-1
J: TRBJ2-2

CDR3: CASSPLGGGEKLFF
DNA: TGTGCCAGCAGTCCCCTTGGAGGCGGTGAAAAACTGTTTTTT
D: -
size: -
V: TRBV6-5
J: TRBJ1-4

CDR3: CAWSAKTGRNEQFF
DNA: TGTGCCTGGAGTGCTAAGACAGGGCGCAATGAGCAGTTCTTC
D: TRBD1
size: few
V: TRBV30
J: TRBJ2-1

CDR3: CASSLAAGGGNEQFF
DNA: TGCGCCAGCAGCTTGGCCGCGGGGGGAGGGAATGAGCAGTTCTTC
D: TRBD2
size: -
V: TRBV5-1
J: TRBJ2-1

CDR3: CASSPRSGGLETQYF
DNA: TGTGCCAGCAGCCCCCGGTCGGGAGGGTTGGAGACCCAGTACTTC
D: TRBD2
size: once
V: TRBV11-3
J: TRBJ2-5

CDR3: CASSIEAQGLTEAFF
DNA: TGTGCCAGTAGTATAGAGGCACAGGGGTTGACTGAAGCTTTCTTT
D: TRBD1
size: -
V: TRBV19
J: TRBJ1-1

CDR3: CASSLATTDTQYF
DNA: TGTGCCAGCAGTTTAGCGACGACAGATACGCAGTATTTT
D: -
size: -
V: TRBV12-3/TRBV12-4
J: TRBJ2-3

CDR3: CASSEVGPTGELFF
DNA: TGTGCCAGCAGTGAAGTGGGACCCACCGGGGAGCTGTTTTTT
D: -
size: once
V: TRBV6-1
J: TRBJ2-2

CDR3: CASSPSLAGDLSYEQYF
DNA: TGTGCCAGCTCTCCCAGCCTAGCGGGAGACCTCTCCTACGAGCAGTACTTC
D: TRBD2
size: -
V: TRBV18
J: TRBJ2-7

CDR3: CASSFLGAVGQRQPQHF
DNA: TGTGCCAGCAGCTTTCTTGGGGCAGTCGGCCAGCGTCAGCCCCAGCATTTT
D: -
size: -
V: TRBV5-8
J: TRBJ1-5

CDR3: CASSLGNGLPTGTQYF
DNA: TGTGCTAGCAGCTTAGGGAACGGACTACCGACGGGGACCCAGTACTTC
D: -
size: -
V: TRBV7-7
J: TRBJ2-5

CDR3: CATSPTGGSETQYF
DNA: TGTGCCACCTCGCCGACAGGGGGCTCGGAGACCCAGTACTTC
D: TRBD1
size: -
V: TRBV6-5
J: TRBJ2-5

CDR3: CASSPGALNSPLHF
DNA: TGTGCCAGCTCACCGGGTGCTTTAAATTCACCCCTCCACTTT
D: -
size: -
V: TRBV18
J: TRBJ1-6

CDR3: CASSLMGGYGYTF
DNA: TGTGCCAGCAGCTTGATGGGCGGCTATGGCTACACCTTC
D: -
size: -
V: TRBV5-4
J: TRBJ1-2

CDR3: CASTEIGPTANYGYTF
DNA: TGTGCCAGCACCGAAATCGGACCGACGGCTAACTATGGCTACACCTTC
D: -
size: few
V: TRBV2
J: TRBJ1-2

CDR3: CASPDGQYF
DNA: TGTGCCAGCCCAGATGGGCAGTATTTT
D: -
size: -
V: TRBV9
J: TRBJ2-3

CDR3: CASSPGEGSYNEQFF
DNA: TGTGCCAGCAGCCCCGGTGAAGGCTCCTACAATGAGCAGTTCTTC
D: -
size: -
V: TRBV5-4
J: TRBJ2-1

CDR3: CASSHSGQETQYF
DNA: TGTGCCAGCAGTCATAGCGGACAAGAGACCCAGTACTTC
D: -
size: -
V: TRBV12-3/TRBV12-4
J: TRBJ2-5

CDR3: CASSQFLSGMPHSF
DNA: TGTGCCAGCAGCCAATTTCTTTCGGGCATGCCCCACTCGTTC
D: -
size: -
V: TRBV3-1/TRBV3-2
J: TRBJ2-4

CDR3: CASSILLSFSGGREYNEQFF
DNA: TGTGCCAGTAGTATTTTACTCTCTTTTTCGGGCGGGAGGGAATACAATGAGCAGTTCTTC
D: TRBD2
size: -
V: TRBV19
J: TRBJ2-1

CDR3: CASKAVSSYNEQFF
DNA: TGTGCCAGTAAGGCGGTGAGCTCCTACAATGAGCAGTTCTTC
D: -
size: -
V: TRBV19
J: TRBJ2-1

CDR3: CAISRQGPSQETQYF
DNA: TGTGCCATCAGTAGACAGGGCCCCAGCCAAGAGACCCAGTACTTC
D: TRBD1
size: -
V: TRBV10-3
J: TRBJ2-5

CDR3: CASSPLAGGPYEQYF
DNA: TGCGCCAGCAGCCCCCTAGCGGGAGGGCCCTACGAGCAGTACTTC
D: TRBD2
size: -
V: TRBV5-1
J: TRBJ2-7

CDR3: CASSLGGQPNYGYTF
DNA: TGCGCCAGCAGCTTGGGAGGACAGCCAAACTATGGCTACACCTTC
D: -
size: -
V: TRBV5-1
J: TRBJ1-2

CDR3: CASSIPGDTRYGYTF
DNA: TGTGCCAGTAGTATACCGGGGGACACCCGGTATGGCTACACCTTC
D: -
size: -
V: TRBV19
J: TRBJ1-2

CDR3: CASSPARGSEAFF
DNA: TGTGCCAGCTCACCGGCTAGAGGGAGTGAAGCTTTCTTT
D: -
size: few
V: TRBV18
J: TRBJ1-1

CDR3: CATSRDLVAWGSGELFF
DNA: TGTGCCACCAGCAGAGATCTTGTGGCCTGGGGCTCCGGGGAGCTGTTTTTT
D: -
size: -
V: TRBV15
J: TRBJ2-2